These T cell receptor beta chains were read from a single sample in a study of tumor-infiltrating lymphocytes in glioblastoma multiforme. TCRdb processed the multiplex PCR reads anew with MiXCR; each CDR3 protein has one entry. The table has about 9,600 distinct CDR3 sequences, around 64% seen once. The sequenced sample was brain tumor tissue. All receptors come from a male donor with glioblastoma. The CDR3 runs from the conserved cysteine through the conserved F or W. D genes are given only for firm matches. Expanded clones get a size class; other rows say once, few or many, or leave the size out.

V	J	size	D	length	CDR3	DNA
TRBV6-6	TRBJ2-4	NA	NA	15	CAYSYSSNSKNIQYF	TGTGCCTACAGTTACTCGAGCAACTCCAAAAACATTCAGTACTTC
TRBV20-1	TRBJ2-3	many	NA	15	CSTRRDSTPTDTQYF	TGCAGTACTAGACGGGACTCCACGCCCACAGATACGCAGTATTTT
TRBV4-1	TRBJ1-1	many	NA	15	CASSQDWGAAIEAFF	TGCGCCAGCAGCCAAGATTGGGGGGCAGCCATCGAAGCTTTCTTT
TRBV2	TRBJ2-7	NA	TRBD1	15	CACSVPSGTVHEQYF	TGTGCCTGCAGTGTTCCCTCGGGGACAGTCCACGAGCAGTACTTC
TRBV19	TRBJ1-5	few	NA	13	CASSTRTSEPQHF	TGTGCCAGTAGTACCAGAACATCGGAGCCCCAGCATTTT
TRBV11-1	TRBJ1-1	NA	TRBD1	15	CASSFPGTGCAEASF	TGTGCCAGCAGCTTCCCGGGGACAGGGTGCGCTGAAGCTTCCTTT
TRBV29-1	TRBJ2-3	NA	TRBD1	14	CGVDAGQGVDTQYF	TGCGGCGTTGACGCGGGACAGGGGGTCGATACGCAGTATTTT
TRBV9	TRBJ2-2	NA	TRBD2	16	CASSVGTSGMVGELFF	TGTGCCAGCAGCGTCGGGACTAGCGGGATGGTCGGGGAGCTGTTTTTT
TRBV12-3/TRBV12-4	TRBJ2-7	NA	NA	14	CASSHGQQIYEQYF	TGTGCCAGCAGTCACGGCCAACAAATCTACGAGCAGTACTTC
TRBV10-3	TRBJ2-3	NA	NA	16	CALSESGQVGSDTQYF	TGTGCCCTCAGTGAGTCGGGTCAAGTCGGGTCAGATACGCAGTATTTT
TRBV12-3/TRBV12-4	TRBJ2-3	few	TRBD1	15	CASSNRGPSTDTQYF	TGTGCCAGCAGTAACAGGGGCCCCAGCACAGATACGCAGTATTTT
TRBV11-1	TRBJ2-1	once	TRBD2	17	CASSLAGGVGSYNEQFF	TGTGCCAGCAGCTTAGCGGGGGGGGTCGGCTCCTACAATGAGCAGTTCTTC
TRBV28	TRBJ1-5	many	TRBD1	15	CASSLWGQLNQPQHF	TGTGCCAGCAGTTTATGGGGACAGCTGAATCAGCCCCAGCATTTT
TRBV29-1	TRBJ1-6	NA	TRBD1	13	CSLVRDRESPPHF	TGCAGCCTTGTCAGGGACAGAGAATCACCCCCCCACTTT
TRBV20-1	TRBJ2-1	NA	TRBD2	16	CSAGQPGLAGMNEQFF	TGCAGTGCTGGTCAACCAGGACTAGCGGGAATGAATGAGCAGTTCTTC
TRBV11-2	TRBJ2-7	few	TRBD1	18	CASSTLQRTGGPIRGQYF	TGTGCCAGCAGCACTCTTCAACGGACAGGGGGCCCTATACGGGGGCAGTACTTC
TRBV20-1	TRBJ1-2	NA	NA	14	CSAKRDIVNHGYTF	TGCAGTGCTAAGAGGGACATTGTTAACCATGGCTACACCTTC
TRBV4-1	TRBJ2-4	medium-sized	TRBD2	13	CASSQGLAQIQYF	TGCGCCAGCAGCCAGGGACTAGCACAGATTCAGTACTTC
TRBV12-3/TRBV12-4	TRBJ2-3	once	TRBD1	15	CASSQHDRATDTQCF	TGTGCCAGCAGTCAACACGACAGGGCCACAGATACGCAGTGTTTT
TRBV11-2	TRBJ2-1	NA	TRBD1	17	CASSLAVRGPSRCEQFF	TGTGCCAGCAGCTTAGCAGTAAGGGGGCCTTCGCGCTGTGAGCAATTCTTC
TRBV12-3/TRBV12-4	TRBJ2-1	NA	TRBD2	16	CASGLAGAGGPNEHFF	TGTGCCAGCGGTTTAGCGGGGGCGGGAGGGCCCAATGAGCACTTCTTC
TRBV6-1	TRBJ1-2	NA	NA	14	CASSEPGGGYDYTF	TGTGCCAGCAGTGAACCTGGGGGCGGCTATGACTACACCTTC
TRBV6-5	TRBJ1-4	medium-sized	TRBD1	14	CASRQGGGDEKLFF	TGTGCCAGCAGGCAGGGGGGAGGTGATGAAAAACTGTTTTTT
TRBV6-1	TRBJ2-6	medium-sized	NA	13	CASNLNGANVLTF	TGTGCCAGCAATCTGAATGGGGCCAACGTCCTGACTTTC
TRBV11-2	TRBJ2-2	NA	TRBD2	20	CASTPSFGLGLAVNIGELFF	TGCGCCAGCACCCCCTCATTCGGCCTAGGGCTAGCGGTAAACATCGGGGAGCTGTTTTTT
TRBV20-1	TRBJ1-1	NA	TRBD1	12	CSARLGQGGAFF	TGCAGTGCTAGACTCGGACAGGGAGGGGCTTTCTTT
TRBV11-2	TRBJ2-5	few	NA	14	CASSRGHGQETQYF	TGTGCCAGCAGTCGAGGACACGGCCAAGAGACCCAGTACTTC
TRBV29-1	TRBJ2-2	NA	NA	12	CSAGTPTGELFF	TGCAGCGCCGGAACCCCCACCGGGGAGCTGTTTTTT
TRBV11-2	TRBJ1-2	NA	TRBD1	14	CASSSTGGGYGYTF	TGTGCCAGCAGCTCGACAGGGGGCGGCTATGGCTACACCTTC
TRBV29-1	TRBJ2-7	NA	TRBD1	13	CSVRTGRYYEQYF	TGCAGCGTTAGGACAGGGCGGTACTACGAGCAGTACTTC
TRBV7-2	TRBJ1-1	NA	TRBD1	16	CVSSWGTGVRVAEAFF	TGTGTCAGCAGCTGGGGGACAGGGGTTAGGGTCGCTGAAGCTTTCTTT
TRBV20-1	TRBJ1-4	NA	TRBD1	16	CNAADRGSATNENLFF	TGCAATGCTGCGGACAGGGGTTCGGCAACTAATGAAAATCTGTTTTTT
TRBV10-2	TRBJ2-7	few	TRBD2	17	CASSKLEGGPASYEQYF	TGCGCCAGCAGCAAACTAGAGGGAGGGCCAGCCTCCTACGAGCAGTACTTC
TRBV11-2	TRBJ2-1	NA	NA	13	CGSSLYKGNEQFF	TGTGGCAGTAGCTTATATAAGGGGAATGAGCAGTTCTTC
TRBV11-2	TRBJ2-1	few	TRBD1	15	CASSKGQGTNNEQFF	TGTGCCAGCAGCAAGGGACAGGGAACGAACAATGAGCAGTTCTTC
TRBV10-2	TRBJ1-2	NA	NA	14	CASSGSGVNYGYTF	TGCGCCAGCAGTGGGTCGGGGGTCAACTATGGCTACACCTTC
TRBV29-1	TRBJ2-2	NA	NA	11	CGVRSLGELLF	TGCGGCGTAAGATCCCTAGGGGAGCTGCTTTTT
TRBV11-2	TRBJ2-1	NA	NA	12	CSSLDRGNEQFF	TGCAGCAGCTTAGATAGGGGGAATGAGCAGTTCTTC
TRBV9	TRBJ2-6	few	NA	14	CASSAGSGANVLTF	TGTGCCAGCAGCGCGGGCTCTGGGGCCAACGTCCTGACTTTC
TRBV11-2	TRBJ2-1	NA	NA	16	CASSLAAGGSYNEQFF	TGTGCCAGCAGCTTAGCTGCCGGGGGCTCCTACAATGAGCAGTTCTTC
TRBV29-1	TRBJ2-3	NA	NA	14	CSVDRQGVRYTQYF	TGCAGCGTTGACAGACAAGGGGTTCGGTATACGCAGTATTTT
TRBV29-1	TRBJ1-2	NA	NA	12	CSVKASNYSYTF	TGCAGCGTTAAGGCCAGCAACTATAGCTACACCTTT
TRBV20-1	TRBJ2-1	NA	NA	13	CSARSRVSNEQFF	TGCAGTGCCAGAAGTAGGGTTTCAAATGAGCAGTTCTTC
TRBV6-5	TRBJ1-1	NA	TRBD1	12	CAGSLTGTGAFF	TGTGCCGGCAGTTTGACAGGGACAGGGGCTTTCTTT
TRBV6-2/TRBV6-3	TRBJ1-5	NA	NA	17	CASRHPVPGPSNQPQHF	TGTGCCAGCAGGCACCCGGTTCCGGGGCCGAGCAATCAGCCCCAGCATTTT
TRBV29-1	TRBJ1-2	once	NA	11	CSVERTRACTF	TGCAGCGTTGAACGGACAAGGGCCTGCACCTTC
TRBV20-1	TRBJ2-6	NA	NA	11	CSAENANVLTF	TGCAGTGCGGAAAATGCCAACGTCCTGACTTTC
TRBV11-2	TRBJ2-2	NA	TRBD2	20	CANTPSSGQGLAVNTGELFF	TGTGCCAACACCCCCTCATCCGGCCAAGGGCTAGCGGTAAACACCGGGGAGCTGTTCTTT
TRBV11-3	TRBJ2-3	few	NA	13	CASSLRSTDTQYF	TGTGCCAGCAGCTTAAGAAGCACAGATACGCAGTATTTT
TRBV6-6	TRBJ1-2	few	NA	15	CASSYSGRDHYGYTF	TGTGCCAGCAGTTATTCTGGAAGGGATCACTATGGCTACACCTTC
TRBV6-1	TRBJ2-4	NA	TRBD2	11	CASLGRDIQYF	TGTGCCAGCCTAGGGAGGGACATTCAGTACTTC
TRBV6-5	TRBJ2-2	NA	NA	16	CASSYSGQVFTGELFF	TGTGCCAGCAGTTACTCGGGGCAGGTGTTCACCGGGGAGCTGTTTTTT
TRBV4-1	TRBJ2-7	NA	NA	12	CASSHVLDEQYF	TGCGCCAGCAGCCACGTTCTGGACGAGCAGTACTTC
TRBV20-1	TRBJ2-1	once	NA	14	CSARDATPTNEQFF	TGCAGTGCTAGAGATGCGACCCCGACCAATGAGCAGTTCTTC
TRBV20-1	TRBJ1-1	NA	TRBD1	13	CSAGQGADTEAFF	TGCAGTGCGGGACAGGGGGCGGACACTGAAGCTTTCTTT